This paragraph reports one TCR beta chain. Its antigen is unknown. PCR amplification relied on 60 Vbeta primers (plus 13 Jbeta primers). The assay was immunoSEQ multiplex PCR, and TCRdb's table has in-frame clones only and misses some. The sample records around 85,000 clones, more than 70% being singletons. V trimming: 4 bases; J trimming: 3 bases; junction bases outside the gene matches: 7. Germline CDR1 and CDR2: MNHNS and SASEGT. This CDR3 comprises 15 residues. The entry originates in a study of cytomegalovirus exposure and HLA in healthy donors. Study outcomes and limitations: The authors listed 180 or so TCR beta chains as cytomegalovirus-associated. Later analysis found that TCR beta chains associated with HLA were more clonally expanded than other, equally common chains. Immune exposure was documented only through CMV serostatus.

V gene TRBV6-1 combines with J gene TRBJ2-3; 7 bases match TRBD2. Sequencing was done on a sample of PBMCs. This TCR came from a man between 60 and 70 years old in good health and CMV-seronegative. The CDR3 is CASSVGWTSTDTQYF. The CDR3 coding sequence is TGTGCCAGCAGTGTGGGGTGGACTAGTACAGATACGCAGTATTTT.